The present T cell receptor (beta chain) was sequenced within a study of cytomegalovirus exposure and HLA in healthy donors. Study summary: Of the donors genotyped, some 400 in all, about 76% fell in the Caucasian-associated ancestry cluster. General study results and limits: Clonal expansion, a later analysis showed, was greater in HLA-associated TCR beta chains than in equally common others. Immune exposure information comprised only CMV serostatus.

The CDR3 contains 14 residues. The V gene end was trimmed by 4 bases and the J gene end by 6 bases; junction bases not matched to a gene: 7. CDR1 is MDHEN, CDR2 SYDVKM, per germline. In the PCR, 60 Vbeta and 13 Jbeta primers were used. Repertoires were generated with immunoSEQ multiplex PCR, while TCRdb's copy carries only in-frame clones and drops some. The data show 60,000 to 90,000 clones, with 70% to 80% seen just once and roughly 10% held by the top ten. About this clone: Antigen specificity is unknown.

V gene TRBV28 combines with J gene TRBJ1-1; 8 bases map to TRBD1. Specimen: PBMCs. This sequence originates from a woman in her forties or fifties in good health and CMV-seropositive. DNA for the CDR3: TGTGCCAGCAGTTCAGGGGGCCCCGATCCTGAAGCTTTCTTT. This translates into CASSSGGPDPEAFF.